Presented here are 3 T cell receptor beta chains from one specimen sequenced in a study of OX40 agonist ivuxolimab in advanced cancers. Some clones are missing from TCRdb's copy, which holds only in-frame ones; the method was immunoSEQ multiplex PCR. The sample lists around 56,000 clones; more than 85% were seen once. The sample in question was CD4+ or CD8+ T cells sorted from blood, obtained in a trial of the OX40 agonist ivuxolimab. The receptors originated from an adult with an advanced solid tumor such as melanoma, head and neck, liver or kidney cancer.

With regard to this clone: Additional DNA sequences in this sample encode the identical CDR3. J is TRBJ2-5 and V is TRBV2, with TRBD1 matching 9 bases. The CDR3 has 13 residues. Germline V gene data show CDR1 as SNHLY and CDR2 as FYNNEI. The junction had 4 bases not matched to a gene; V was cut back by 6 bases and J by 5 bases. The DNA of the CDR3 is TGTGCCAGCAGCTACAGGGGGCTGGAGACCCAGTACTTC. Translating gives CASSYRGLETQYF.

The chain links TRBV11-2 to TRBJ1-1; D is unclear. The V end was cut by 0 bases, the J end by 6 bases, with 8 bases between. The CDR3 contains 13 residues. Germline V gives CDR1 SGHAT, CDR2 FQNNGV. For the CDR3, the DNA is TGTGCCAGCAGCTTAGATGTCCGGGCTGAAGCTTTCTTT. Its translation: CASSLDVRAEAFF.

The rearrangement uses TRBV12-5 and TRBJ2-1, with D tentatively TRBD1 (6 bases). The CDR3 runs 14 residues. The ends were cut back, 0 bases at V and 9 bases at J, with 12 bases in the middle. CDR1 LGHNT and CDR2 FRNRAP come from the germline V gene. The CDR3 spells CASGLVLRGSEQFF. The CDR3 DNA reads as TGTGCTAGTGGTTTGGTACTGAGGGGGAGTGAGCAGTTCTTC. Drawing the rest from reference TRBV12-5 and TRBJ2-1, the complete variable domain is DARVTQTPRHKVTEMGQEVTMRCQPILGHNTVFWYRQTMMQGLELLAYFRNRAPLDDSGMPKDRFSAEMPDATLATLKIQPSEPRDSAVYFCASGLVLRGSEQFFGPGTRLTVL.